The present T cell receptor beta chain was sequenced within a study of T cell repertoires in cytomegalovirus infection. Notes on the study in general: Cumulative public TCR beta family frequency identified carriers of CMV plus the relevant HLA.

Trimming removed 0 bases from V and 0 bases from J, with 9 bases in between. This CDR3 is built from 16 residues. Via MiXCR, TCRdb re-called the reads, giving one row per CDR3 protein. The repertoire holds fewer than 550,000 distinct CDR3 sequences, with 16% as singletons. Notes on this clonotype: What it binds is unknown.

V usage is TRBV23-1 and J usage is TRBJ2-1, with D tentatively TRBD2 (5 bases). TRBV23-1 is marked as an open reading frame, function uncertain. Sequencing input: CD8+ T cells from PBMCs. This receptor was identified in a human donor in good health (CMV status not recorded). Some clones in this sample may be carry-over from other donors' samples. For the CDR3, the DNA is TGCGCCAGCAGTCAATCCGGGGTAGTCTCCTACAATGAGCAGTTCTTC. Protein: CASSQSGVVSYNEQFF.